The clone carrying this T cell receptor beta chain has just one count. TCRdb re-analysed the RT-PCR reads in MiXCR, keeping a single row per CDR3 protein. The table lists about 960,000 distinct CDR3 sequences, roughly 17% of them singletons. This sample is drawn from a study of patients and donors after allogeneic stem cell transplantation. With 7 bases removed from V and 8 bases from J, the gap between germline ends came to 15 bases. The CDR3 runs 12 residues. Germline V gives CDR1 SGHRS, CDR2 YFSETQ. This receptor was identified in a human donor who was either an allogeneic HSCT recipient or a stem cell or donor lymphocyte infusion donor (not recorded which). It is not recorded whose cells these are; they may come from a transplant donor. Sequencing input: blood, either unsorted or a sorted T cell fraction (not recorded which). The chain couples TRBV5-1 to TRBJ1-2, with D perhaps matching TRBD1 (6 bases). The DNA of the CDR3 is TGCGCCAGCCAAGCGGGGGCGGAAGGCTACACCTTC. It codes for CASQAGAEGYTF.